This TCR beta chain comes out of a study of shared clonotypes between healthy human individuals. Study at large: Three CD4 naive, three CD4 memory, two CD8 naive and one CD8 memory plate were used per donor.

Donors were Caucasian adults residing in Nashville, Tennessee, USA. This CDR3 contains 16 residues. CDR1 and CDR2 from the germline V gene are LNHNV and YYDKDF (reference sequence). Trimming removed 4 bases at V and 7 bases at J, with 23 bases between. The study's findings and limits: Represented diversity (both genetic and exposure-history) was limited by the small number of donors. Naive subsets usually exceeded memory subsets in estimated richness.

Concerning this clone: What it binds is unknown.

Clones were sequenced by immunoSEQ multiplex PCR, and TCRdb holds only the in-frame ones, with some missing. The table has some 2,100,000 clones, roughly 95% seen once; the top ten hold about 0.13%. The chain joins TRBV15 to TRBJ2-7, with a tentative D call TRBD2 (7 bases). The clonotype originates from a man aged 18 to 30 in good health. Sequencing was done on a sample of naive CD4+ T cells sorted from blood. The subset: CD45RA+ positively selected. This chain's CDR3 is CATSIDNFRGAREQYF. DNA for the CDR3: TGTGCCACCAGCATTGATAACTTCCGGGGGGCGAGGGAGCAGTACTTC.